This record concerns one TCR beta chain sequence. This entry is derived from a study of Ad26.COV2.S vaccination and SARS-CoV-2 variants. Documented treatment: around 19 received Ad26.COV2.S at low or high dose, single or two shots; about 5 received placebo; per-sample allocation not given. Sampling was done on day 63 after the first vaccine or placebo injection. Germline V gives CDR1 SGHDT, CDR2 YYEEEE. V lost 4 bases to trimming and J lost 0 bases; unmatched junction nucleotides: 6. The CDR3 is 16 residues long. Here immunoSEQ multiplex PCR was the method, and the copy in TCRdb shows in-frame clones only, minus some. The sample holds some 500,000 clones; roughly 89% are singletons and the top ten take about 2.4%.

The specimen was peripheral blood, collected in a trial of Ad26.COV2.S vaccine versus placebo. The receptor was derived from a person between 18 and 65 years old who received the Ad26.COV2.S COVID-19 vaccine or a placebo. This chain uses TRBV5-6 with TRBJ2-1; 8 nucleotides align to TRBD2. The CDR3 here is CASSVTSGSSYNEQFF. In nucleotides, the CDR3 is TGTGCCAGCAGCGTTACAAGCGGGAGCTCCTACAATGAGCAGTTCTTC.